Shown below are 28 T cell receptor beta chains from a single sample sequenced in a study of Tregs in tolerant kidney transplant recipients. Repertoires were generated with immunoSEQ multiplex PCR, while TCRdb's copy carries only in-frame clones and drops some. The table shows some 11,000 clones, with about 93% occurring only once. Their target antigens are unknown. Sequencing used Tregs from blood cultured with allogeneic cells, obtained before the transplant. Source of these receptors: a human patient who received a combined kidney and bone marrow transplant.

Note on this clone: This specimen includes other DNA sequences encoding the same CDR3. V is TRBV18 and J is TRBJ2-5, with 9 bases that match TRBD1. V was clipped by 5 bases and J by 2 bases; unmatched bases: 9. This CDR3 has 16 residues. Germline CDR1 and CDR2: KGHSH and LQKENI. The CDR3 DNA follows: TGTGCCAGCTCAATCGACAGGGGGTCGGGGCAAGAGACCCAGTACTTC. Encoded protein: CASSIDRGSGQETQYF. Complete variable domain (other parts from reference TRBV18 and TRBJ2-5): NAGVMQNPRHLVRRRGQEARLRCSPMKGHSHVYWYRQLPEEGLKFMVYLQKENIIDESGMPKERFSAEFPKEGPSILRIQQVVRGDSAAYFCASSIDRGSGQETQYFGPGTRLLVL.

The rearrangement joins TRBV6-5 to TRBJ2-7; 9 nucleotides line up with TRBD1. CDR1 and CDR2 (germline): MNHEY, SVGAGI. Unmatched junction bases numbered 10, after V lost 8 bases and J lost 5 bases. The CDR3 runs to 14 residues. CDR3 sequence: CASRRGQGTHEQYF. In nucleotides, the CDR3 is TGTGCCAGCCGTCGGGGACAGGGTACCCACGAGCAGTACTTC.

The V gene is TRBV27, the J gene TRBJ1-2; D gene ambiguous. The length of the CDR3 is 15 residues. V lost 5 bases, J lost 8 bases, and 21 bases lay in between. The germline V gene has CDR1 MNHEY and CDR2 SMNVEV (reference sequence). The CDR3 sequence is CASSKSWASWSGYTF. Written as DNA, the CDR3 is TGTGCCAGCAGTAAGTCGTGGGCGTCATGGTCCGGCTACACCTTC.

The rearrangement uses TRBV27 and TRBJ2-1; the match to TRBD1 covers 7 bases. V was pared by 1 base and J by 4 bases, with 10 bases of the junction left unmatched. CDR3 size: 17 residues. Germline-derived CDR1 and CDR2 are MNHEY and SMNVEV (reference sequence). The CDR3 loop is CASSLWDDRVDYNEQFF. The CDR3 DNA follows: TGTGCCAGCAGTTTATGGGACGACAGGGTGGATTACAATGAGCAGTTCTTC.

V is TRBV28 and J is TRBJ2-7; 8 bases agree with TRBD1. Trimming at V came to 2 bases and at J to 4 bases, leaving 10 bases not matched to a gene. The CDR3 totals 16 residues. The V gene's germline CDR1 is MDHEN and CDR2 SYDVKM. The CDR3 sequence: CASSLGLLQGAYEQYF. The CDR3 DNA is TGTGCCAGCAGTTTAGGCCTCCTCCAGGGGGCTTACGAGCAGTACTTC. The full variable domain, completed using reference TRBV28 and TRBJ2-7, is DVKVTQSSRYLVKRTGEKVFLECVQDMDHENMFWYRQDPGLGLRLIYFSYDVKMKEKGDIPEGYSVSREKKERFSLILESASTNQTSMYLCASSLGLLQGAYEQYFGPGTRLTVT.

CDR3 coding DNA: TGTGCCAGCAGCTCGACAGGGACCGGGACCCAGTACTTC. Translation gives CASSSTGTGTQYF. The V gene is TRBV11-1, the J gene TRBJ2-5; 7 bases match TRBD1. V dropped 4 bases and J dropped 7; count of bases not matched to a gene: 6. Germline CDR1 reads SGHAT; CDR2 reads FQDESV (reference sequence). The CDR3 loop spans 13 amino acids.

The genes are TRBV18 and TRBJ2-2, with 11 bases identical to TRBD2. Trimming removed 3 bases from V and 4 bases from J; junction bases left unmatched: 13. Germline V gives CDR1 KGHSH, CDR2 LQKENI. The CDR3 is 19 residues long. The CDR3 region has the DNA TGTGCCAGCTCACCCCGGATGGGAAAACTAGCGGGAGTCACCGGGGAGCTGTTTTTT. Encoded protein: CASSPRMGKLAGVTGELFF.

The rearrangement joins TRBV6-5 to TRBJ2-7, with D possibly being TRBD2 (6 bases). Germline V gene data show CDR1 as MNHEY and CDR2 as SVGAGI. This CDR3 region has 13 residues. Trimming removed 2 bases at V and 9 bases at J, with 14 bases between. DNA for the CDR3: TGTGCCAGCAGTTACGCCGCGGGGCGCAGGCAGTACTTC. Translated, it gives CASSYAAGRRQYF.

This CDR3 reads CASSLARSRVGTYEQYF. The CDR3 DNA reads as TGCGCCAGCAGCTTGGCCCGGAGCAGGGTAGGAACCTACGAGCAGTACTTC. The genes are TRBV5-1 and TRBJ2-7; tentative D call: TRBD1 (5 bases). V was clipped by 0 bases and J by 2 bases, with 18 bases between them. Germline V gene data show CDR1 as SGHRS and CDR2 as YFSETQ. The CDR3 runs 17 residues. Full variable domain (remainder filled in from reference TRBV5-1 and TRBJ2-7): KAGVTQTPRYLIKTRGQQVTLSCSPISGHRSVSWYQQTPGQGLQFLFEYFSETQRNKGNFPGRFSGRQFSNSRSEMNVSTLELGDSALYLCASSLARSRVGTYEQYFGPGTRLTVT.

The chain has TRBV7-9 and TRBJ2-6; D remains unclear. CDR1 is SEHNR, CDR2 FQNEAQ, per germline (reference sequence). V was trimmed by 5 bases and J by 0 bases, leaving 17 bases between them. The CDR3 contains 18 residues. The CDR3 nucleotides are TGTGCCAGCAGCCCCCTCGTTTCAGGAAACTCTGGGGCCAACGTCCTGACTTTC. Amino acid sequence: CASSPLVSGNSGANVLTF.

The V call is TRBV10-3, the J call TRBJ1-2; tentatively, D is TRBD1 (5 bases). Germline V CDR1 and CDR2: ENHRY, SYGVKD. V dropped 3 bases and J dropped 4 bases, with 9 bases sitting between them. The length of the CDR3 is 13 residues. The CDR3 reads CAISDRDGYGYTF. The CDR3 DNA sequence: TGTGCCATCAGTGACCGGGACGGCTATGGCTACACCTTC.

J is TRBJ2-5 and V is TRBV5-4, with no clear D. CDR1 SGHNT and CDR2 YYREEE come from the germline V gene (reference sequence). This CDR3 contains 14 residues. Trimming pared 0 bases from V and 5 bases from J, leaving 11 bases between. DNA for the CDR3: TGTGCCAGCAGCTTGGAGGCAGCTGGGGAGACCCAGTACTTC. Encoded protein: CASSLEAAGETQYF.

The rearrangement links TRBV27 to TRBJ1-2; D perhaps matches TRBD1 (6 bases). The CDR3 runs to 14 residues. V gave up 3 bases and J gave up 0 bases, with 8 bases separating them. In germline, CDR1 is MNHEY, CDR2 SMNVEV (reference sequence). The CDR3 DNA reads TGTGCCAGCAGTTTCCAGGGGCCTAACTATGGCTACACCTTC. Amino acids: CASSFQGPNYGYTF.

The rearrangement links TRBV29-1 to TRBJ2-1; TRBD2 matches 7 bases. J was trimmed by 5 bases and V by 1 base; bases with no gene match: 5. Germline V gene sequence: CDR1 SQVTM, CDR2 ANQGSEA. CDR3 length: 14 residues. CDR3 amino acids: CSVEASGSNNEQFF. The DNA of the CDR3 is TGCAGCGTTGAAGCTAGCGGATCGAACAATGAGCAGTTCTTC.

CDR3 DNA: TGTGCCAGCAAAGTCAGGGGATACACCGGGGAGCTGTTTTTT. It encodes CASKVRGYTGELFF. The chain links TRBV27 to TRBJ2-2, with D maybe TRBD1 (6 bases). Per the germline V gene, CDR1 is MNHEY and CDR2 is SMNVEV (reference sequence). Trimming removed 7 bases from V and 3 bases from J, with 12 bases in between. The CDR3 has 14 residues.

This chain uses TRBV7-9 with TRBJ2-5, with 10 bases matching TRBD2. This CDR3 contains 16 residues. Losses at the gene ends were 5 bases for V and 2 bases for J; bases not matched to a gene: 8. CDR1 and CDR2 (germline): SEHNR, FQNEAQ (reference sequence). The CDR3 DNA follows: TGTGCCAGCAGCGCGAAGCGGGGGGGCTTGCAAGAGACCCAGTACTTC. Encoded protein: CASSAKRGGLQETQYF. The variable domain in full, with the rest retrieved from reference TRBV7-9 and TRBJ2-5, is DTGVSQNPRHKITKRGQNVTFRCDPISEHNRLYWYRQTLGQGPEFLTYFQNEAQLEKSRLLSDRFSAERPKGSFSTLEIQRTEQGDSAMYLCASSAKRGGLQETQYFGPGTRLLVL.

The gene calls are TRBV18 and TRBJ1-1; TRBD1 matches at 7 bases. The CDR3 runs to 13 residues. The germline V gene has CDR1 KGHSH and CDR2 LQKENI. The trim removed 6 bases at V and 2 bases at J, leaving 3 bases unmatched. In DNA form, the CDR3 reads TGTGCCAGCTCGCGGGACAGTAACACTGAAGCTTTCTTT. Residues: CASSRDSNTEAFF.

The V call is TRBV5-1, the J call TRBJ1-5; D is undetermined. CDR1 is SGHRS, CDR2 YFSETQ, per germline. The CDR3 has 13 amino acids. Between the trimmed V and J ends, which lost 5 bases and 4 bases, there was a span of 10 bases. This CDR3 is CASRVSGNQPQHF. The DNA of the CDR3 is TGCGCCAGCAGGGTTTCAGGAAATCAGCCCCAGCATTTT. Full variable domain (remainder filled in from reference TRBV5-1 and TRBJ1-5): KAGVTQTPRYLIKTRGQQVTLSCSPISGHRSVSWYQQTPGQGLQFLFEYFSETQRNKGNFPGRFSGRQFSNSRSEMNVSTLELGDSALYLCASRVSGNQPQHFGDGTRLSIL.

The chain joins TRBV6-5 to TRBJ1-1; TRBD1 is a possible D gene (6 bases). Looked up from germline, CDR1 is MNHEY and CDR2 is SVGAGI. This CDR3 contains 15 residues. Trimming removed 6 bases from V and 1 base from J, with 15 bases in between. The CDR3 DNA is TGTGCCAGCAGATCCCGCCAGGGGAGGAACACTGAAGCTTTCTTT. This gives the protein CASRSRQGRNTEAFF.

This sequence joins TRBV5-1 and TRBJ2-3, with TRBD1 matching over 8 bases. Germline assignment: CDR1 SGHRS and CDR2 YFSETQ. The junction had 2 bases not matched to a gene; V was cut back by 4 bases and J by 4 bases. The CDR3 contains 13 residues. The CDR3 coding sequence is TGCGCCAGCAGCATGGGACAGGCAGATACGCAGTATTTT. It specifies CASSMGQADTQYF.

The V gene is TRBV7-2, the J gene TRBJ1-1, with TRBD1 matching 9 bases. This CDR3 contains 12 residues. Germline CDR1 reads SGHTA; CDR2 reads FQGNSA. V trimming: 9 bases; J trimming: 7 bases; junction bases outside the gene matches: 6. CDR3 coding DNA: TGTGCCAGTGACAGGGGGAGAAATGAAGCTTTCTTT. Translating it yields CASDRGRNEAFF.

The CDR3 DNA is TGTGCCAGCAGCGCCTTCAATGAAATTATGGGAGCTTTCTTT. It specifies CASSAFNEIMGAFF. The V call is TRBV5-6, the J call TRBJ1-1; the D is unclear. Between the trimmed V and J ends, which lost 4 bases and 10 bases, there was a span of 20 bases. Looked up from germline, CDR1 is SGHDT and CDR2 is YYEEEE. CDR3 length: 14 amino acids.

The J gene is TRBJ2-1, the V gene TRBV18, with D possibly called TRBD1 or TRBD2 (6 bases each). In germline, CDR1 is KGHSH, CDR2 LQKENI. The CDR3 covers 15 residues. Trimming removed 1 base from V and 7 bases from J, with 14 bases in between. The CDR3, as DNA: TGTGCCAGCTCACCACTCGCAGGGGCGGGGAATGAGCAGTTCTTC. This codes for CASSPLAGAGNEQFF.

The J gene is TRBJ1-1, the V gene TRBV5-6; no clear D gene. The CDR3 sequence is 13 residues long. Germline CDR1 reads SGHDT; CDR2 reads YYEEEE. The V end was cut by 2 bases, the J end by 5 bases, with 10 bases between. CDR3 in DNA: TGTGCCAGCAGCTTCAGTATATGGACTGAAGCTTTCTTT. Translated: CASSFSIWTEAFF.

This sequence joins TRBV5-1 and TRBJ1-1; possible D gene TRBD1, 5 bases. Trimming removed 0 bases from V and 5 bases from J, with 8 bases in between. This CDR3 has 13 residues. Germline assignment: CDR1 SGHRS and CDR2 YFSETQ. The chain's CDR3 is CASSLAGQTEAFF. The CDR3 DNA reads TGCGCCAGCAGCTTGGCGGGGCAAACTGAAGCTTTCTTT.

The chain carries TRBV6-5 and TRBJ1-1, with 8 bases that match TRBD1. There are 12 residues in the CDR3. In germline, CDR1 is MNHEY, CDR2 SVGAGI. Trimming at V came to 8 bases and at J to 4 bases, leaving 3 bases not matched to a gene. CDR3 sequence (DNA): TGTGCCAGCGCTGACAGGGGCACTGAAGCTTTCTTT. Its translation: CASADRGTEAFF.

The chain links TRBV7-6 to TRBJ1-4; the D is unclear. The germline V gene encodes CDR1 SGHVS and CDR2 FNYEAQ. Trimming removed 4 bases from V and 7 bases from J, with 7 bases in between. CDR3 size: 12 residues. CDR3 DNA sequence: TGTGCCAGCAGCTCGCCTAGTGAAAAACTGTTTTTT. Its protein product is CASSSPSEKLFF.

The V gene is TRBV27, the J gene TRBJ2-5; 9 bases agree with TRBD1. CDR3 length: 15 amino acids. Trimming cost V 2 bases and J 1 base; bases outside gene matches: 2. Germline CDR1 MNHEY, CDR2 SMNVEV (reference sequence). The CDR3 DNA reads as TGTGCCAGCAGTTTAAGGACAGGGGCCCAAGAGACCCAGTACTTC. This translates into CASSLRTGAQETQYF.